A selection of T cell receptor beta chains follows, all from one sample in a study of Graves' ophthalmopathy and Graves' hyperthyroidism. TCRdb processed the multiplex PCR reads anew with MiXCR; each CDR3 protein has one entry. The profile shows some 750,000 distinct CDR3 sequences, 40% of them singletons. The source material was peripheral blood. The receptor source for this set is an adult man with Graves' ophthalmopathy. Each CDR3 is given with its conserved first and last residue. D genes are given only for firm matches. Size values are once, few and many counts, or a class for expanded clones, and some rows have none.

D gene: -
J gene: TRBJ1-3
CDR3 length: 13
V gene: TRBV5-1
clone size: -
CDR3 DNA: TGCGCCAGCACCTCGGGACAAGGAAACACCATATATTTT
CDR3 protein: CASTSGQGNTIYF

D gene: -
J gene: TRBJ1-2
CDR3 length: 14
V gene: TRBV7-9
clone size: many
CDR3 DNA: TGTGCCAGCAGCTTACCGAGCAGGGACTATGGCTACACCTTC
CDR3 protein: CASSLPSRDYGYTF

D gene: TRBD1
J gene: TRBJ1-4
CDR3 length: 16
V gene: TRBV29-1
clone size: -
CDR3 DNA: TGCAGCGTTGCAGGGGGGTCGGGACAGGGGTCCTTGGGACTGTTTTTT
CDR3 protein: CSVAGGSGQGSLGLFF

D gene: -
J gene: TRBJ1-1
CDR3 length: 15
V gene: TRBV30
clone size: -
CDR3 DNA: TGTGCCTGGAGGGGTGGAGGGGTTTGGAGCACTGAAGCTTTCTTT
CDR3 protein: CAWRGGGVWSTEAFF

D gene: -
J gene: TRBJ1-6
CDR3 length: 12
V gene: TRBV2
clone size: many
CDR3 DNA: TGTGCCAGCAGTCACCCTAATTCACCCCTCCACTTT
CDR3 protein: CASSHPNSPLHF

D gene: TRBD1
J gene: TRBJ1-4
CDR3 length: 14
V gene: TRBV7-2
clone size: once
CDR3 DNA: TGTGCCAGCGGCCTAGGACAGGGAAGGGAAAAACTGTTTTTT
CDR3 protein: CASGLGQGREKLFF

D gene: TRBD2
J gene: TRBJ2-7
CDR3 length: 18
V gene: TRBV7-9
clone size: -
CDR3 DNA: TGTGCCAGCAGCCACCAGTTTAGCGGGAGGGCCGCTAGGTACGAGCAGTACTTC
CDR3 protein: CASSHQFSGRAARYEQYF

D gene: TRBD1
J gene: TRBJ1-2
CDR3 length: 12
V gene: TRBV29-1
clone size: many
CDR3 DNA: TGCAGCGTGGCCGGACAGGGTTTAGGCTACACCTTC
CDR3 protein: CSVAGQGLGYTF

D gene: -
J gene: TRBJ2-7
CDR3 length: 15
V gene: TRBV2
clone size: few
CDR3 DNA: TGTGCCAGCAGTGACCGGGCGGGGTATCAGGACGAGCAGTACTTC
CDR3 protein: CASSDRAGYQDEQYF

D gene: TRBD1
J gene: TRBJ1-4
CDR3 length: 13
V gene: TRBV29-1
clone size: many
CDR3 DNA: TGCAGCGTAGCCGGGACAGGGGGGGAAAAACTGTTTTTT
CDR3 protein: CSVAGTGGEKLFF

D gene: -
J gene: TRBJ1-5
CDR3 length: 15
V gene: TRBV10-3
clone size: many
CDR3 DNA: TGTGCCAGCAGTTACTTGCCCATTGGCAATCAGCCCCAGCATTTT
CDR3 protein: CASSYLPIGNQPQHF

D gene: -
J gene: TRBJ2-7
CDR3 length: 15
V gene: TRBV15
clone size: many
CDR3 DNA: TGTGCCACCAGCAGAGATTTCCCGCCCTCCTACGAGCAGTACTTC
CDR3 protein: CATSRDFPPSYEQYF

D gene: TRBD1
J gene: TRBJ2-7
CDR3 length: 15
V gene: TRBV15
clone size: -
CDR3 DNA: TGTGCCACCAGCAGACCGGGACAGGGAGCCTTCGAGCAGTACTTC
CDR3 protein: CATSRPGQGAFEQYF

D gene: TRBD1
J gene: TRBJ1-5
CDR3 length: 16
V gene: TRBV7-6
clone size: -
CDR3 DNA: TGTGCCAGCAGTCATACCGGGACAGGGTACAATCAGGTCCAGCATTTT
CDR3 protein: CASSHTGTGYNQVQHF

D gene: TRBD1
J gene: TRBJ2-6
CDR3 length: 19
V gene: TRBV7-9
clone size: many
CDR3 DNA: TGTGCCAGCAGCCAGGACCCGGGACAGGGGGCGACTGGGGCCAACGTCCTGACTTTC
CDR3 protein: CASSQDPGQGATGANVLTF

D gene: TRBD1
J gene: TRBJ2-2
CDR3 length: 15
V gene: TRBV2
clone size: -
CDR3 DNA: TGTGCCAGCAGCGCGCCCAGGGGGCTCACCGGGGAGCTGTTTTTT
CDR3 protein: CASSAPRGLTGELFF

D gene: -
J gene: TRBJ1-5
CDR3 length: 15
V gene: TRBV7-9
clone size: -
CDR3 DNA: TGTGCCAGCAGCTTAGGACTCATGAGCAATCAGCCCCAGCATTTT
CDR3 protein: CASSLGLMSNQPQHF

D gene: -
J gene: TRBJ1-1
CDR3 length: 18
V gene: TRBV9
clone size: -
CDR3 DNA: TGTGCCAGCAGCCAAGAAAGGTTCGGGGGCCGTAGCTACACTGAAGCTTTCTTT
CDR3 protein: CASSQERFGGRSYTEAFF

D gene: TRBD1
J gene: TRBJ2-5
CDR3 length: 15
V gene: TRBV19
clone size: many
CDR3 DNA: TGTGCCAGTAGTACAGACAGGGACGAAGGAGAGACCCAGTACTTC
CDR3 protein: CASSTDRDEGETQYF

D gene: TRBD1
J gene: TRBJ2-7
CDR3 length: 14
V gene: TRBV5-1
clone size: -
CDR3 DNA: TGCGCCAGCAGTCCCGGTAGGACAGGCTACGAGCAGTACTTC
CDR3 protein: CASSPGRTGYEQYF

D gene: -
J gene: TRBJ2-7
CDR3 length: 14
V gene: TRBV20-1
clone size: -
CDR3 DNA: TGCAGTGCTAGTCGCCCCCAGGGGTGGTACGAGCAGTACTTC
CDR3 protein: CSASRPQGWYEQYF

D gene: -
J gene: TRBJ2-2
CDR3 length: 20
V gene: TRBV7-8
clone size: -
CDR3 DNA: TGTGCCAGCAGCTTAGCGTTGGGCAGGGGTCGGCGTTCGAACACCGGGGAGCTGTTTTTT
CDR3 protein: CASSLALGRGRRSNTGELFF

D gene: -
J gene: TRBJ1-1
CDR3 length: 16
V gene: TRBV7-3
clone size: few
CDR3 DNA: TGTGCCAGCAGCCCCACCCCGGACAGAGTGAACACTGAAGCTTTCTTT
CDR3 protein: CASSPTPDRVNTEAFF

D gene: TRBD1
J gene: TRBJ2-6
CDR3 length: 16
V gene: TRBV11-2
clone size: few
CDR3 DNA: TGTGCCAGCAGCCAATCCGACAGGGCTGGGGCCAACGTCCTGACTTTC
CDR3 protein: CASSQSDRAGANVLTF

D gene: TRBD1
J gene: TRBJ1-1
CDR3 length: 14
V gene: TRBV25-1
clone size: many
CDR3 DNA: TGTGCCAGCAGGGGACAGGGCTTGAACACTGAAGCTTTCTTT
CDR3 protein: CASRGQGLNTEAFF

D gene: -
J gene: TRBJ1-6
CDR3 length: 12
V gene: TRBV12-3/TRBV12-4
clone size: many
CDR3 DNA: TGTGCCAGCAGAAACAGGGCTTCACCCCTCCACTTT
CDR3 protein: CASRNRASPLHF

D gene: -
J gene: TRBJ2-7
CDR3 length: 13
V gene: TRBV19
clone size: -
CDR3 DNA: TGTGCCAGCAGTCCCCGGGGTTCCGACGAGCAGTACTTC
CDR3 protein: CASSPRGSDEQYF

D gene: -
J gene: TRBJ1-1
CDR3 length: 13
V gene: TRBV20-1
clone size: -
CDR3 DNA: TGCAGTGCTAGACTCAGGGGGAACACTGAAGCTTTCTTT
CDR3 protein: CSARLRGNTEAFF

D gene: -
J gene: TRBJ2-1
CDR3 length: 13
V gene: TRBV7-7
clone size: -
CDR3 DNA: TGTGCCAGCAGTTCGACGGTTTACAATGAGCAGTTCTTC
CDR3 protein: CASSSTVYNEQFF

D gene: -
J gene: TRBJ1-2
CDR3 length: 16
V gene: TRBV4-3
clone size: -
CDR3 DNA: TGCGCCAGCAGCCAAGCGTCCACCGACCCTTCCTATGGCTACACCTTC
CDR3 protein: CASSQASTDPSYGYTF

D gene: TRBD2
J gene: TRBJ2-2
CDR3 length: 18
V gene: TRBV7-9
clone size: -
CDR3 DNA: TGCGCCAGCAGCTCGCCCCCGGGACTAGCGGGAGGAACCGGGGAGCTGTTTTTT
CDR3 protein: CASSSPPGLAGGTGELFF

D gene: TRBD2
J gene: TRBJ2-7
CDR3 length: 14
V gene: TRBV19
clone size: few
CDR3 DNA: TGTGCCAGTAGTATAGGGACTAGCGACTACGAGCAGTACTTC
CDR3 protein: CASSIGTSDYEQYF

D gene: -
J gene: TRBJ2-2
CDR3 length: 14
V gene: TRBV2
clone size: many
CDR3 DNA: TGTGCCAGCAGTGTTATTACCGGGACCGGGGAGCTGTTTTTT
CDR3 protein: CASSVITGTGELFF

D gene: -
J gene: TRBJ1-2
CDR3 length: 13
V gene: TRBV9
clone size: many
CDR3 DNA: TGTGCCAGCACCGGACAGAGTAACTATGGCTACACCTTC
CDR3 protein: CASTGQSNYGYTF

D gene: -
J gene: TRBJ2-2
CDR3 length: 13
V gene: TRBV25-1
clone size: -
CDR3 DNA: TGTGCCAGCAGTTACTCAGCCGATGGGGAGCTGTTTTTT
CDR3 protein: CASSYSADGELFF

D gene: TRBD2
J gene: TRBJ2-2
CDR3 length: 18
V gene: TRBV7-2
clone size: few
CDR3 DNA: TGTGCCAGCAGCTTATCCGGGAGGGGAGGGAGGAGGACCGGGGAGCTGTTTTTT
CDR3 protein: CASSLSGRGGRRTGELFF

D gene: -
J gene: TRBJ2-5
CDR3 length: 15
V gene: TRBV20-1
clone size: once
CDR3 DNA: TGCAGTGCCCAGCCTGGGATTTACTTGCAAGAGACCCAGTACTTC
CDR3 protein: CSAQPGIYLQETQYF